This entry concerns a single T cell receptor beta chain. Its antigen has not been determined. No much larger clone exists at a distance of one base, and base qualities are not known. Participants in the prospective study were enrolled through a virtual design, were aged about 18 to 90 years, and lived in 24 United States geographic areas. To assign participants to cohorts, the prospective study relied on clinical history that participants themselves reported in a screening survey and a study questionnaire. Recovered participants in ImmuneRACE Cohort 3 were defined as having two consecutive negative NP/OP PCR tests, clearance from a healthcare professional, or resolution of symptoms. In the prospective study, whole blood, serum and a nasopharyngeal or oropharyngeal swab were collected from each participant by mobile phlebotomists. Over an approximately 2-month period, participants in the prospective study had the option of providing additional blood draws and questionnaires. Prospective study blood samples were shipped either frozen or at room temperature before DNA extraction.

This record belongs to a study of blood T cell repertoires in COVID-19 (dated by TCRdb to about 2020). Describing the broader study: The collaborator samples originated in the United States, Italy and Spain and spanned the acute and convalescent phases of COVID-19. The repertoires were released in a freely available public database meant as a resource for research on the immune response to SARS-CoV-2. Subjects who had been exposed to COVID-19, were actively infected with it, or had recovered from it provided the deeply sampled blood TCRbeta repertoires that made up the dataset. Samples came from the ongoing ImmuneRACE study (first 160 participants) plus 1,254 subjects from 6 global collaborators. Nearly every sample came with metadata listing a de-identified subject ID, COVID-19 status, age in years and sex. Where available, HLA class I and class II types were obtained from metadata supplied by the sample provider rather than from assay-based typing. The material from the prospective study consisted of cDNA or gDNA derived from T cells, B-cell-depleted T cells, or PBMCs. Study-wide findings and limitations: The amount of clinical and demographic metadata varied by source and participant and was provided uncurated.

The immunoSEQ Assay, a bias-controlled multiplex PCR, was used to amplify TCRbeta CDR3 regions from genomic DNA. Turning to the authors' computational methods: The number of nucleated cells in each sample was estimated by amplification of reference gene primers within the assay. To quantify the absolute abundance of each unique TCRbeta CDR3 rearrangement, sequence reads were collapsed and filtered. For each sample, productive Simpson clonality was calculated as the square root of Simpson's diversity index over productive rearrangements. TCRdb stores this immuneACCESS table with in-frame sequences only. Part of the clones is absent; in the studies checked, under half of the shortfall reflects unresolved V genes, and no reason is known for the rest. V and J calls and clone size follow that table, whereas D and trimming were derived from the DNA. In this sample the table shows fewer than 450,000 clones, around 90% of which occur a single time. The top ten hold less than 1.5% of the sample.

The sample was PBMCs or T cells enriched from blood (not recorded which). The clonotype comes from a woman under 30 who had recovered from COVID-19.

The nucleotide sequence is TGTGCCAGCAGTTACTCCGGACAGAGCAATCAGCCCCAGCATTTT. This encodes CASSYSGQSNQPQHF. This sequence uses TRBV6-2 or TRBV6-3 and TRBJ1-5; TRBD1 is possibly the D segment (6 matching bases). Including the terminal cysteine and phenylalanine, the CDR3 comprises 15 residues. Just CDR3 DNA is preserved here, 45 bases in frame from base 1. The trim is 0 bases for V and 1 base for J, with a gap of 7 bases between the germline ends. The germline V gene yields MNHEY for CDR1 and SVGEGT for CDR2.